What follows are 10 T cell receptor beta chains derived from one specimen sequenced in a study of HIV-infected children after antiretroviral therapy interruption (dated by TCRdb to between 2019 and 2020). The treatment or condition label on this specimen signifies: PENTA 11 planned treatment interruption arm or continuous ART arm. Libraries were made using 3' RACE. The sequencing machine was an Illumina MiSeq. TCR libraries were generated from RNA by a 3' RACE protocol incorporating unique molecular identifiers so that PCR amplification bias could be corrected. The public reads were run again by TCRdb, first through fastp at Q25 and then through MiXCR, and only productive beta chains were kept. Entries are consolidated by CDR3 protein sequence, retaining the most common genes and DNA. This sample is represented by approximately 96,000 distinct CDR3 sequences; 6.9% of them were singletons. Of the sample, around 1.1% falls within the top ten clones.

Source: CD45RA+ CD4+ T cells from PBMCs, pooled from several time points, taken from a donor given antiretroviral therapy, either interrupted or continuous. The meaning of the sample's cell subset or site label: naive CD4+ CD45RA+ CD45RO- T cells. These receptors all come from a pool of human donors with HIV.

This clonotype was observed many times. The chain has TRBV7-2 and TRBJ1-2; D not certain. Germline V CDR1 and CDR2: SGHTA, FQGNSA. Trimming left V 0 bases short and J 2 bases short, with 7 bases between. The CDR3 is 14 amino acids. The CDR3 spells CASSLAQLNYGYTF. CDR3 nucleotides: TGTGCCAGCAGCTTAGCACAGCTAAACTATGGCTACACCTTC.

This clonotype has a handful of counts. The chain combines TRBV29-1 with TRBJ2-4, with D possibly being TRBD1 (5 bases). The V and J ends lost 4 bases and 6 bases respectively, with 13 bases between them. The CDR3 is 13 amino acids. The germline V gene has CDR1 SQVTM and CDR2 ANQGSEA. CDR3 protein: CSVVAGSGNIQYF. CDR3 sequence (DNA): TGCAGCGTTGTAGCAGGGTCCGGAAACATTCAGTACTTC.

This clonotype was counted at least ten times. The chain has TRBV28 and TRBJ2-3, with 10 bases fitting TRBD1. CDR3 length: 17 residues. Germline V CDR1 and CDR2: MDHEN, SYDVKM. The ends lost 3 bases at V and 6 bases at J; junction bases unmatched: 12. The CDR3 is CASSFGRLGQGRDTQYF. In DNA, the CDR3 is TGTGCCAGCAGTTTCGGACGATTGGGACAGGGGAGGGATACGCAGTATTTT.

The chain uses TRBV5-1 and TRBJ1-2, with TRBD1 identical over 9 bases. Trimming removed 5 bases from V and 3 bases from J; junction bases left unmatched: 5. The length of the CDR3 is 14 residues. Germline CDR1 is SGHRS and CDR2 is YFSETQ. In DNA form, the CDR3 reads TGCGCCAGCAGGACCGGGACAGGGCACTATGGCTACACCTTC. It yields the protein CASRTGTGHYGYTF.

This clonotype was counted many times. This chain uses TRBV12-3 or TRBV12-4 with TRBJ2-5; the D is unclear. The CDR3 sequence is 13 residues long. V gave up 3 bases and J gave up 7 bases, with 12 bases separating them. This CDR3 is CASSFGPPGTQYF. In DNA form, the CDR3 reads TGTGCCAGCAGTTTTGGTCCTCCAGGGACCCAGTACTTC.

This clonotype was seen a handful of times. The chain combines TRBV11-1 with TRBJ1-1; D is ambiguous. The CDR3 is 14 amino acids. V was cut by 0 bases and J by 11 bases, with 16 bases left in between. CDR1 and CDR2 (germline): SGHAT, FQDESV (reference sequence). The chain's CDR3 is CASSLAELSPGAFF. DNA of the CDR3: TGTGCCAGCAGCTTAGCGGAGCTCTCCCCTGGGGCTTTCTTT.

This sequence joins TRBV20-1 and TRBJ2-5; 8 bases are shared with TRBD1. The CDR3 runs to 14 residues. Germline assignment: CDR1 DFQATT and CDR2 SNEGSKA (reference sequence). Germline trimming cut 3 bases from V and 4 bases from J; bases unmatched to any gene: 7. The DNA of the CDR3 is TGCAGTGCTAGCGGACAGGGAAGTCGAGAGACCCAGTACTTC. It codes for CSASGQGSRETQYF.

This clonotype was counted at least ten times. The chain has TRBV5-1 and TRBJ2-7, with TRBD1 matching over 10 bases. The V gene end was trimmed by 3 bases and the J gene end by 6 bases; junction bases not matched to a gene: 6. The CDR3 has 14 residues. CDR1 and CDR2 (germline): SGHRS, YFSETQ. The CDR3 nucleotides read TGCGCCAGCAGCTACCGGGACAGGGGAAGCGAGCAGTACTTC. Translated, it gives CASSYRDRGSEQYF.

This clonotype was counted between two and nine times. J is TRBJ2-6 and V is TRBV18; D possibly corresponds to TRBD2 (6 bases). The CDR3 length is 18 residues. Deletions cut 2 bases from V and 4 bases from J, with 18 bases between. CDR1 is KGHSH, CDR2 LQKENI, per germline. The CDR3 coding sequence is TGTGCCAGCTCACCAAAGGCTAGCGCCACATACGGGGCCAACGTCCTGACTTTC. The encoded protein is CASSPKASATYGANVLTF.

This chain connects TRBV5-4 to TRBJ2-4; D gene uncertain. The CDR3 totals 16 residues. Germline lookup yields CDR1 SGHNT and CDR2 YYREEE (reference sequence). V lost 0 bases and J 7 bases, leaving 17 bases between the germline ends. CDR3: CASSLGHGPLKNIQYF. DNA of the CDR3: TGTGCCAGCAGCTTGGGTCATGGACCCCTAAAGAACATTCAGTACTTC.